The T cell receptor beta chain described here comes from a study of vaccination and CD4 T cells after COVID-19. Turning to the study itself: Four females and six males made up the convalescents, with two Hispanic.

Indicated treatment: approximately 9-day PBMC culture with coronavirus spike peptide pools or control peptides (ViraFEST assay). Culture of some 1.9 million PBMCs per well took place with roughly 9.6 IU/ml IL-2 and approximately 11 ug/ml peptide pools. For this clonotype: Antigen unknown.

The V and J ends lost 4 bases and 8 bases respectively, with 12 bases between them. In germline, CDR1 is MNHEY, CDR2 SVGAGI. This CDR3 has 13 residues. The study's findings and limits: Researchers report that 304 of 307 vaccine-specific clones in convalescent patients proved spike mono-reactive. There were relatively few convalescent patients studied, and there were no early post-infection timepoints.

Oncomine TCR Beta short-read sequencing was applied to DNA from cultured CD4+ T cells. TCRdb processed the PCR reads anew with MiXCR; each CDR3 protein has one entry. The table shows roughly 2,100 distinct CDR3 sequences, with approximately 50% occurring only once. This material consisted of CD4+ T cells from blood, cultured in vitro, taken after SARS-CoV-2 vaccination. The TCR originated in a human donor who had recovered from COVID-19. This chain joins TRBV6-5 and TRBJ1-3; D ambiguous. CDR3 residues: CASSSRSEYTIYF. The CDR3 DNA follows: TGTGCCAGCAGTTCCCGCTCGGAATACACCATATATTTT.